The following is a TCR beta chain sequence with its context. Profiled with immunoSEQ multiplex PCR; TCRdb holds only in-frame clones, not every one. The sample has more than 30,000 clones; 89% are singletons. These data come from a study of PD-L1 blockade in urothelial cancer. The length of the CDR3 is 14 residues. V was trimmed by 1 base and J by 9 bases, leaving 13 bases between them. Germline CDR1 and CDR2: LNHNV and YYDKDF (reference sequence). The sample's time point: peripheral blood 6 weeks after treatment start. The clonotype originates from a man at least 80 years old with urothelial cancer. This chain links TRBV15 with TRBJ2-1, with a weak D call TRBD1 (7 bases). The sequencing here drew on PBMCs, taken around atezolizumab (anti-PD-L1) treatment. This CDR3 is CATSRGTQGGEQFF. CDR3 DNA: TGTGCCACCAGCAGAGGGACCCAGGGGGGTGAGCAGTTCTTC.